These T cell receptor beta chains were read from a single sample in a study of OX40 agonist ivuxolimab in advanced cancers. Generated by immunoSEQ multiplex PCR, the TCRdb table keeps only in-frame clones and is missing some. Found here are 70,000 or so clones, 84% of them singletons; the top ten hold around 0.8%. Material: CD4+ or CD8+ T cells sorted from blood, obtained in a trial of the OX40 agonist ivuxolimab. All receptors derive from an adult with an advanced solid tumor such as melanoma, head and neck, liver or kidney cancer. Each CDR3 is given with its conserved first and last residue.

V gene: TRBV29-1; J gene: TRBJ2-5; CDR3 protein: CSVERGLAQETQYF
V gene: TRBV5-4; J gene: TRBJ2-5; CDR3 protein: CASSFTSGGGQETQYF
V gene: TRBV13; J gene: TRBJ1-2; CDR3 protein: CASSLGTAFYGYTF
V gene: TRBV9; J gene: TRBJ2-5; CDR3 protein: CASSPTGGKETQYF
V gene: TRBV4-3; J gene: TRBJ2-1; CDR3 protein: CASSQDLDAGGRDEQFF
V gene: TRBV25-1; J gene: TRBJ2-1; CDR3 protein: CASSLAGGDNEQFF
V gene: TRBV6-1; J gene: TRBJ2-1; CDR3 protein: CASSDPGLNLNNEQFF
V gene: TRBV7-2; J gene: TRBJ2-5; CDR3 protein: CASRRRSGEGQETQYF
V gene: TRBV5-6; J gene: TRBJ1-1; CDR3 protein: CASSFYGNPEAFF
V gene: TRBV6-1; J gene: TRBJ1-1; CDR3 protein: CASREPRGENTEAFF
V gene: TRBV30; J gene: TRBJ1-1; CDR3 protein: CAWSGGQGFLMDTEAFF
V gene: TRBV27; J gene: TRBJ1-1; CDR3 protein: CASSLVDRGQGPMMNTEAFF
V gene: TRBV6-1; J gene: TRBJ2-2; CDR3 protein: CASSERSVFGGELFF
V gene: TRBV30; J gene: TRBJ2-2; CDR3 protein: CAWSVLPGGGGELFF
V gene: TRBV19; J gene: TRBJ1-2; CDR3 protein: CASRGKARDRKPPFNYGYTF
V gene: TRBV7-8; J gene: TRBJ1-1; CDR3 protein: CASSSRVNTEAFF
V gene: TRBV30; J gene: TRBJ2-6; CDR3 protein: CAWKDRLGSGANVLTF
V gene: TRBV4-3; J gene: TRBJ2-2; CDR3 protein: CASSQEARLANTGELFF
V gene: TRBV6-1; J gene: TRBJ2-3; CDR3 protein: CASSELTTGTGAQYF
V gene: TRBV7-9; J gene: TRBJ2-5; CDR3 protein: CASSATGTATRWYF
V gene: TRBV6-6; J gene: TRBJ1-1; CDR3 protein: CASSYLTGETEAFF
V gene: TRBV9; J gene: TRBJ2-5; CDR3 protein: CASSASSGSYQETQYF
V gene: TRBV9; J gene: TRBJ1-1; CDR3 protein: CASSAPQGARVNTEAFF
V gene: TRBV11-3; J gene: TRBJ2-7; CDR3 protein: CAHPSSYEQYF
V gene: TRBV10-3; J gene: TRBJ2-2; CDR3 protein: CAITAGDRTGELFF
V gene: TRBV9; J gene: TRBJ1-6; CDR3 protein: CASSVGGTRGDSPLHF
V gene: TRBV5-1; J gene: TRBJ1-1; CDR3 protein: CASSPYTGTEAFF
V gene: TRBV5-4; J gene: TRBJ2-1; CDR3 protein: CATTFGGRYNEQFF
V gene: TRBV29-1; J gene: TRBJ1-5; CDR3 protein: CSVVWGQGPYSNQPQHF
V gene: TRBV6-5; J gene: TRBJ2-2; CDR3 protein: CASRDPAGYTGELFF
V gene: TRBV7-9; J gene: TRBJ1-1; CDR3 protein: CASSLGLRGTEAFF
V gene: TRBV4-1; J gene: TRBJ2-3; CDR3 protein: CASSQEQLKSTDTQYF
V gene: TRBV27; J gene: TRBJ2-7; CDR3 protein: CASSNTLSGVHEQYF
V gene: TRBV9; J gene: TRBJ1-1; CDR3 protein: CASSERTGGSAFF
V gene: TRBV4-3; J gene: TRBJ2-7; CDR3 protein: CASSQGGGTYEQYF
V gene: TRBV7-2; J gene: TRBJ1-1; CDR3 protein: CASSLGTVNTEAFF
V gene: TRBV7-2; J gene: TRBJ1-3; CDR3 protein: CASSLLSSGNTIYF
V gene: TRBV15; J gene: TRBJ2-7; CDR3 protein: CATSPRGPYEQYF
V gene: TRBV6-5; J gene: TRBJ1-4; CDR3 protein: CASSRTGEEKLFF
V gene: TRBV6-4; J gene: TRBJ2-3; CDR3 protein: CASIPEGQPHTQYF
V gene: TRBV18; J gene: TRBJ2-2; CDR3 protein: CASSPGTPDAGELFF
V gene: TRBV19; J gene: TRBJ2-2; CDR3 protein: CASSIPGQDTGELFF
V gene: TRBV7-7; J gene: TRBJ2-1; CDR3 protein: CASSLGGSVYNEQFF
V gene: TRBV10-3; J gene: TRBJ2-7; CDR3 protein: CAISNQSLAGQYF